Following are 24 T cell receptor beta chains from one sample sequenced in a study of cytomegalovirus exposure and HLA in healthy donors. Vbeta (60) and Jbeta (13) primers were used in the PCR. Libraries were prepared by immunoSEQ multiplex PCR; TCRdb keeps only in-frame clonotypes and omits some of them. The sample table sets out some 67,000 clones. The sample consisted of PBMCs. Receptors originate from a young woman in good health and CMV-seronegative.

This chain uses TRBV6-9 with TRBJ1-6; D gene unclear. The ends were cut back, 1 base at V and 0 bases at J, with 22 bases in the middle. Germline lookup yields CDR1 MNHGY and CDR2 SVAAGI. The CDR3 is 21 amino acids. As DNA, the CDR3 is TGTGCCAGCAGTTATTTAGGGTGGAGGCGGCATACCAGCTCCTATAATTCACCCCTCCACTTT. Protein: CASSYLGWRRHTSSYNSPLHF.

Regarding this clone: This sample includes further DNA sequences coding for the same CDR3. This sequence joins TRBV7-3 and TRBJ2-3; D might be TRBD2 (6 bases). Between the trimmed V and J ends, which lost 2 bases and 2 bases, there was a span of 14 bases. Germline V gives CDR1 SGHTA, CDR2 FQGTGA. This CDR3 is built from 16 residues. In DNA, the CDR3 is TGTGCCAGCAGCTTACGGGGCGGGGCCCCCACAGATACGCAGTATTTT. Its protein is CASSLRGGAPTDTQYF.

DNA of the CDR3: TGCAGCGTTGACCCGGGACAGAGCTATGGCTACACCTTC. Its protein is CSVDPGQSYGYTF. The chain employs TRBV29-1 and TRBJ1-2, with 7 bases fitting TRBD1. Trimming removed 3 bases from V and 4 bases from J; junction bases left unmatched: 5. The CDR3 covers 13 residues. Germline loops: CDR1 SQVTM, CDR2 ANQGSEA.

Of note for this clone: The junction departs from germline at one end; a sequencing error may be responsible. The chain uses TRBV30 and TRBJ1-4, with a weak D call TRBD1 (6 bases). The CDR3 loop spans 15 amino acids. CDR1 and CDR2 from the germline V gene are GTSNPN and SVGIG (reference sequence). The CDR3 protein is CAGSVGAGGAEKLFF. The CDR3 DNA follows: TGTGCCGGGAGTGTTGGGGCGGGGGGGGCTGAAAAACTGTTTTTT.

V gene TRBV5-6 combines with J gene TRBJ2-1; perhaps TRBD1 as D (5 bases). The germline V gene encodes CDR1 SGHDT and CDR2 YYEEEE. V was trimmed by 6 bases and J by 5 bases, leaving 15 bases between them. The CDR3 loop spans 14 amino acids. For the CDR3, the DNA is TGTGCCAGCATCGAAAGGGGTGTAAACAATGAGCAGTTCTTC. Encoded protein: CASIERGVNNEQFF. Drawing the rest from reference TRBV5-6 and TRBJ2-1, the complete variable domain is DAGVTQSPTHLIKTRGQQVTLRCSPKSGHDTVSWYQQALGQGPQFIFQYYEEEERQRGNFPDRFSGHQFPNYSSELNVNALLLGDSALYLCASIERGVNNEQFFGPGTRLTVL.

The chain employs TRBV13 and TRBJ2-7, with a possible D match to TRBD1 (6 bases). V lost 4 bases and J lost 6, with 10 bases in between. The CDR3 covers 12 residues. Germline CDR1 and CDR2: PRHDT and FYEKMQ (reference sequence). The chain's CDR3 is CASSSTGIEQYF. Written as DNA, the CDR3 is TGTGCCAGCAGCTCTACAGGGATCGAGCAGTACTTC.

The CDR3 coding sequence is TGTGCCAGCAGCGGAGGTTTGGGCAATCAGCCCCAGCATTTT. It encodes CASSGGLGNQPQHF. V and J are TRBV2 and TRBJ1-5; no firm D call. The germline gives CDR1 SNHLY, CDR2 FYNNEI. The CDR3 consists of 14 residues. Trimming pared 6 bases from V and 2 bases from J, leaving 11 bases between.

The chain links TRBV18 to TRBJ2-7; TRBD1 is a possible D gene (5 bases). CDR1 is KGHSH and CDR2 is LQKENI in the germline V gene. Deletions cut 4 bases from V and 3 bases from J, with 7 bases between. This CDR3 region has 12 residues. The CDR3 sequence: CASSLGDYEQYF. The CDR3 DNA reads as TGTGCCAGCTCACTAGGGGACTACGAGCAGTACTTC.

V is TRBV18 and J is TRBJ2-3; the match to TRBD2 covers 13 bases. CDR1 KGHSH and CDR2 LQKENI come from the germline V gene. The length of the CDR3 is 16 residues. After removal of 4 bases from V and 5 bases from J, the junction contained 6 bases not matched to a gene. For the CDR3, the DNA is TGTGCCAGCTCACGGGGACTAGCGGGATCAGGAGATACGCAGTATTTT. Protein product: CASSRGLAGSGDTQYF.

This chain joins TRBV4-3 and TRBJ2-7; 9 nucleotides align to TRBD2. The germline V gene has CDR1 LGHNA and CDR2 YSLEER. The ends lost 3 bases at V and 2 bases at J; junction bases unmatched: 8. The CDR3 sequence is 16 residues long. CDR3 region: CASSQALAGAAYEQYF. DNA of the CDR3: TGCGCCAGCAGCCAGGCCTTAGCGGGGGCCGCCTACGAGCAGTACTTC.

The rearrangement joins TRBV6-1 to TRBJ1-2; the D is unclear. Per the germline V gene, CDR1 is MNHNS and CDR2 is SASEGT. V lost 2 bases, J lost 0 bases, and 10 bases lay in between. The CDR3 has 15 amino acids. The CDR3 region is CASSEPWQTNYGYTF. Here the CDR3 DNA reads TGTGCCAGCAGTGAACCATGGCAGACTAACTATGGCTACACCTTC.

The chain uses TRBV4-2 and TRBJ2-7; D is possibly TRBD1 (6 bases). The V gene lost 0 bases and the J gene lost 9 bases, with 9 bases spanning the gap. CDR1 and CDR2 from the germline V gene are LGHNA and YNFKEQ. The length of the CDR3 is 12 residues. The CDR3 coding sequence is TGTGCCAGCAGCCAAGAGACAGGCATGCAGTACTTC. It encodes CASSQETGMQYF.

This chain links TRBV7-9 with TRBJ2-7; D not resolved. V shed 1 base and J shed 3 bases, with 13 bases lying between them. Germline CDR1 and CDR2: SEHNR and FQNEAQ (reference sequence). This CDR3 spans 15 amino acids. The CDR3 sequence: CASSLVGPAGYEQYF. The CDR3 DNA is TGTGCCAGCAGCTTAGTTGGTCCCGCCGGCTACGAGCAGTACTTC. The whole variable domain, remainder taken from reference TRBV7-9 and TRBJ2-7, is DTGVSQNPRHKITKRGQNVTFRCDPISEHNRLYWYRQTLGQGPEFLTYFQNEAQLEKSRLLSDRFSAERPKGSFSTLEIQRTEQGDSAMYLCASSLVGPAGYEQYFGPGTRLTVT.

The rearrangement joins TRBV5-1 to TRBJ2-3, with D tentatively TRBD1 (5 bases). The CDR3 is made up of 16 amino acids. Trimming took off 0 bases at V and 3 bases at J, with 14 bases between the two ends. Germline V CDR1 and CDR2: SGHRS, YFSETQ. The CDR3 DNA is TGCGCCAGCAGCTTGGGACCTCGCCAGGGAACAGATACGCAGTATTTT. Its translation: CASSLGPRQGTDTQYF.

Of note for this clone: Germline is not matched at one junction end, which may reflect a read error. As DNA, the CDR3 is TGTGCCAGGAGCTGGGGACAGGGGAAAGGGGGGTTGAACACTGAAGCTTTCTTT. Its translation: CARSWGQGKGGLNTEAFF. V is TRBV5-3 and J is TRBJ1-1, with 10 bases fitting TRBD1. TRBV5-3 is reported as an ORF; its role is uncertain. The CDR3 loop spans 18 amino acids.

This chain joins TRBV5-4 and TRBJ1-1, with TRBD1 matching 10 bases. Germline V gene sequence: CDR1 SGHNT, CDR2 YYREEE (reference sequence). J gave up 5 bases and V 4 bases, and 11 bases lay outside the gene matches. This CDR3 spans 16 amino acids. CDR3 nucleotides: TGTGCCAGCAGCCCGGCCCCGGACAGGGGGAGGACTGAAGCTTTCTTT. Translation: CASSPAPDRGRTEAFF. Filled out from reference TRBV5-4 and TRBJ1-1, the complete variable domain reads ETGVTQSPTHLIKTRGQQVTLRCSSQSGHNTVSWYQQALGQGPQFIFQYYREEENGRGNFPPRFSGLQFPNYSSELNVNALELDDSALYLCASSPAPDRGRTEAFFGQGTRLTVV.

DNA for the CDR3: TGTGCCAGCAGCTTAGCGGGCTCCCTCAACGGGGAGCTGTTTTTT. It encodes CASSLAGSLNGELFF. The chain links TRBV7-9 to TRBJ2-2; D is undetermined. CDR1 and CDR2 from the germline V gene are SEHNR and FQNEAQ (reference sequence). The CDR3 spans 15 residues. V gave up 0 bases and J gave up 7 bases, with 12 bases separating them.

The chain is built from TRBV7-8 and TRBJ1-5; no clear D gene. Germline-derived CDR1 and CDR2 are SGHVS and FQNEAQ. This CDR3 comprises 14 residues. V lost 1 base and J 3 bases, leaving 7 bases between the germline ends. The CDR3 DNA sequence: TGTGCCAGCAGCTTAGGGCAGTTCAATCAGCCCCAGCATTTT. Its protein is CASSLGQFNQPQHF.

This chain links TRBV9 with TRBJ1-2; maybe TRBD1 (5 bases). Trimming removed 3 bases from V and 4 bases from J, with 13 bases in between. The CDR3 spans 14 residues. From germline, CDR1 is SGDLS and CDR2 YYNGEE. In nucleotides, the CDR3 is TGTGCCAGCAGCGGCGGGGGGACGGCCTATGGCTACACCTTC. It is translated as CASSGGGTAYGYTF.

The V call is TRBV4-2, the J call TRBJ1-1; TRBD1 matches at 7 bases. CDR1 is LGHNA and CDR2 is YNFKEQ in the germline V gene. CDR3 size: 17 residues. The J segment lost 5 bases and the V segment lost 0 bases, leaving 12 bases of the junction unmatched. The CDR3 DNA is TGTGCCAGCAGCCAAGATCGAAGGGGGCAAGGGCGGACTGAAGCTTTCTTT. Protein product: CASSQDRRGQGRTEAFF.

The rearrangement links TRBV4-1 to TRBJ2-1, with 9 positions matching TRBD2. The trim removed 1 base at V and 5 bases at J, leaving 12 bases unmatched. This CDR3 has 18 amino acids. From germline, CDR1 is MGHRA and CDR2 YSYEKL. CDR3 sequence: CASSQVAGGGGTDNEQFF. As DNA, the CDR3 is TGCGCCAGCAGCCAAGTTGCGGGGGGGGGAGGAACCGACAATGAGCAGTTCTTC.

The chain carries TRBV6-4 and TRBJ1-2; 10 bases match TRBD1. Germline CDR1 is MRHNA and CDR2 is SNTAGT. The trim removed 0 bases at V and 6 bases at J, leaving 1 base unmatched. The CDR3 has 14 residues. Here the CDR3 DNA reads TGTGCCAGCAGTGACTCCGGGACAGGGGATGGCTACACCTTC. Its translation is CASSDSGTGDGYTF.

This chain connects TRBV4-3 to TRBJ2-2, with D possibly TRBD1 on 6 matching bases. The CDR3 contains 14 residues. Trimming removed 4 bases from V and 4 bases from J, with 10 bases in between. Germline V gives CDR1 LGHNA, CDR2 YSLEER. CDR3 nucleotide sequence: TGCGCCAGCAGCCTAGGGACAATCACCGGGGAGCTGTTTTTT. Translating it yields CASSLGTITGELFF.

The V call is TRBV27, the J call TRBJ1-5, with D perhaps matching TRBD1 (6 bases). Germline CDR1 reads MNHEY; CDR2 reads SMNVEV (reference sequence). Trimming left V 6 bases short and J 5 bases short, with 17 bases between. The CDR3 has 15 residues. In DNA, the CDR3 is TGTGCCAGCAGGCAGGACAGCTCTTCGTATCAGCCCCAGCATTTT. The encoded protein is CASRQDSSSYQPQHF.